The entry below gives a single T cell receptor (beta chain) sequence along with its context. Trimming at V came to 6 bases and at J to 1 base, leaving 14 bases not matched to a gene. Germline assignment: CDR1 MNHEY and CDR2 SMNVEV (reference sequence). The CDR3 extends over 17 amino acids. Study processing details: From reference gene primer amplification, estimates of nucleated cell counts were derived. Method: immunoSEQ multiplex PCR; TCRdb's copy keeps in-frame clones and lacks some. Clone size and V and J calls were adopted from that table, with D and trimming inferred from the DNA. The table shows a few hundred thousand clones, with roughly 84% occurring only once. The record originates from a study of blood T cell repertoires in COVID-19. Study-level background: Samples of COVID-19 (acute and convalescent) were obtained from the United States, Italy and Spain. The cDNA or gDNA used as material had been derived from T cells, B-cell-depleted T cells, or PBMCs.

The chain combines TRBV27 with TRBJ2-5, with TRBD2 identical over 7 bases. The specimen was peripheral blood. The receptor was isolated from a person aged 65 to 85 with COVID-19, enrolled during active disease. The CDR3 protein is CASRGGWGRESQETQYF. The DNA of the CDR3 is TGTGCCAGCAGGGGGGGGTGGGGCAGAGAGTCCCAAGAGACCCAGTACTTC.